A single sample gave rise to the 28 T cell receptor beta chains below, sequenced in a study of control samples from healthy donors and cancer patients. Sequencing was performed with immunoSEQ multiplex PCR; in TCRdb, only in-frame clones are kept and a portion is missing. The table has 120,000 to 150,000 clones, approximately 86% seen once. The sequencing input was blood. The source of these receptors is a woman between 25 and 40 years old in good health.

The CDR3 DNA is TGTGCCAGCAGCCTCATTGGGGGCAGGGGGCGGCCAGTCGCGGGCACTGAAGCTTTCTTT. It yields the protein CASSLIGGRGRPVAGTEAFF. V is TRBV7-3 and J is TRBJ1-1, with 8 bases aligning to TRBD1. V lost 5 bases to trimming and J lost 4 bases; unmatched junction nucleotides: 24. Germline CDR1 and CDR2: SGHTA and FQGTGA. The CDR3 spans 20 residues.

The genes are TRBV5-5 and TRBJ2-3; 14 bases align to TRBD2. Germline CDR1 and CDR2: SGHKS and YYEKEE (reference sequence). With V trimmed by 4 bases and J by 5 bases, 6 bases remained unmatched. The CDR3 runs 16 residues. The CDR3 nucleotides are TGTGCCAGCAGCACGGGACTAGCGGGGGCACTAGATACGCAGTATTTT. Protein product: CASSTGLAGALDTQYF.

This sequence joins TRBV21-1 and TRBJ2-5; TRBD2 is taken as the D call from the table, unchecked against the DNA. TRBV21-1 is listed as a pseudogene. The CDR3 totals 15 residues. In nucleotides, the CDR3 is TGTGCCAGCAGCAAAAGGAGGGCTTACCGGGAGACCCAGTACTTC. Translation gives CASSKRRAYRETQYF.

This clone occurred once. The same CDR3 also results from other DNA sequences found in this sample. V usage is TRBV30 and J usage is TRBJ1-4, with D unresolved. Trimming cost V 0 bases and J 5 bases, with 7 bases left between them. The germline V gene encodes CDR1 GTSNPN and CDR2 SVGIG (reference sequence). This CDR3 contains 13 residues. In DNA form, the CDR3 reads TGTGCCTGGAGTGTTAGGTACAATGAAAAACTGTTTTTT. This encodes CAWSVRYNEKLFF.

J is TRBJ1-5 and V is TRBV19; D remains unclear. Trimming shortened V by 9 bases and J by 4 bases, and 7 bases separated the two germline ends. The CDR3 length is 11 residues. CDR1 and CDR2 from the germline V gene are LNHDA and SQIVND (reference sequence). The CDR3 DNA reads TGTGCCAGCGGCCCGAATCAGCCCCAGCATTTT. This gives the protein CASGPNQPQHF.

The chain recombines TRBV7-2 with TRBJ1-1; a possible D gene is TRBD1 (5 bases). Germline loops: CDR1 SGHTA, CDR2 FQGNSA. Trimming shortened V by 1 base and J by 7 bases, and 13 bases separated the two germline ends. This CDR3 is built from 14 residues. Here the CDR3 reads CASSLVSRGGEAFF. As DNA, the CDR3 is TGTGCCAGCAGCTTAGTTTCTAGGGGCGGTGAAGCTTTCTTT.

This chain uses TRBV6-5 with TRBJ2-7, with a possible D match to TRBD1 (6 bases). The length of the CDR3 is 15 residues. Deletions cut 6 bases from V and 2 bases from J, with 17 bases between. From germline, CDR1 is MNHEY and CDR2 SVGAGI. CDR3 protein: CASRGESDSAYEQYF. In DNA form, the CDR3 reads TGTGCCAGCAGGGGAGAGTCGGACAGTGCCTACGAGCAGTACTTC.

The CDR3 DNA reads as TGTGCCAGTAGTATAGATCTGTCGACAGGTTATGGCTACACCTTC. This codes for CASSIDLSTGYGYTF. V and J are TRBV19 and TRBJ1-2; a weak D match, TRBD1 (6 bases). CDR3 length: 15 residues. CDR1 is LNHDA and CDR2 is SQIVND in the germline V gene (reference sequence). The V end was cut by 0 bases, the J end by 5 bases, with 13 bases between.

V and J are TRBV3-1 (or the pseudogene TRBV3-2) and TRBJ1-5; 7 bases map to TRBD1. V lost 1 base and J lost 5; bases outside the gene matches: 2. Germline-derived CDR1 and CDR2 are LGHDT and YNNKEL (reference sequence). CDR3 length equals 14 residues. In DNA, the CDR3 is TGTGCCAGCAGCCAAGGAGACAGGGATCAGCCCCAGCATTTT. Amino acid sequence: CASSQGDRDQPQHF.

The table lists this clone with a few counts. The rearrangement joins TRBV5-1 to TRBJ2-5; 7 nucleotides agree with TRBD1. The CDR3 has 14 residues. V trimming: 0 bases; J trimming: 1 base; junction bases outside the gene matches: 0. Germline loops: CDR1 SGHRS, CDR2 YFSETQ. CDR3 amino acids: CASSLAGGQETQYF. The CDR3 region has the DNA TGCGCCAGCAGCTTGGCAGGGGGCCAAGAGACCCAGTACTTC.

This rearrangement joins TRBV10-3 to TRBJ1-1; TRBD1 aligns across 8 bases. J lost 1 base, V lost 6 bases, and 10 bases had no gene match. The CDR3 is 16 amino acids. Germline CDR1 and CDR2: ENHRY and SYGVKD. CDR3 in amino acids: CAIRDRVEVGNTEAFF. The DNA for the CDR3 is TGTGCCATCAGGGACAGGGTTGAGGTCGGGAACACTGAAGCTTTCTTT.

This clone was observed a single time. The genes are TRBV29-1 and TRBJ2-3, with TRBD2 matching 13 bases. The V gene's germline CDR1 is SQVTM and CDR2 ANQGSEA. CDR3 length: 17 amino acids. V dropped 2 bases and J dropped 2; count of bases not matched to a gene: 7. The CDR3 region is CSVEPTSGRRSTDTQYF. The CDR3 DNA reads TGCAGCGTTGAACCGACTAGCGGGAGGCGCTCCACAGATACGCAGTATTTT.

This chain joins TRBV7-2 and TRBJ1-5; 7 nucleotides match TRBD1. Germline-derived CDR1 and CDR2 are SGHTA and FQGNSA. The CDR3 spans 16 residues. The trim removed 2 bases at V and 2 bases at J, leaving 6 bases unmatched. CDR3 bases: TGTGCCAGCAGCTTAATAGGGGGCTCAGGCAATCAGCCCCAGCATTTT. Its protein is CASSLIGGSGNQPQHF.

The chain employs TRBV18 and TRBJ2-7; 7 bases fit TRBD2. This CDR3 contains 14 residues. Germline V CDR1 and CDR2: KGHSH, LQKENI. Trimming at V came to 6 bases and at J to 2 bases, leaving 7 bases not matched to a gene. The CDR3: CASSPSGRPYEQYF. The CDR3 DNA reads TGTGCCAGCTCCCCCTCCGGGAGGCCCTACGAGCAGTACTTC.

The chain joins TRBV5-1 to TRBJ2-7; 11 bases match TRBD2. The CDR3 runs 17 residues. Germline V gene sequence: CDR1 SGHRS, CDR2 YFSETQ. Trimming took 4 bases from V and 3 from J; bases not matched to a gene: 12. Here the CDR3 DNA reads TGCGCCAGCAGCAGAGAAATAGCGGGAGGGCCCGTCTACGAGCAGTACTTC. As protein: CASSREIAGGPVYEQYF.

The genes are TRBV2 and TRBJ2-3; D gene ambiguous. Looked up from germline, CDR1 is SNHLY and CDR2 is FYNNEI. This CDR3 comprises 15 residues. V gave up 3 bases and J gave up 3 bases, with 13 bases separating them. The CDR3 region has the DNA TGTGCCAGCAGTGATCGTGCAGGCGGAACAGATACGCAGTATTTT. Translation gives CASSDRAGGTDTQYF.

The chain recombines TRBV24-1 with TRBJ1-5; D remains ambiguous. V lost 0 bases and J lost 7, with 9 bases in between. Looked up from germline, CDR1 is KGHDR and CDR2 is SFDVKD. This CDR3 is built from 14 residues. The CDR3 sequence: CATSDLYTGQPQHF. The CDR3 coding sequence is TGTGCCACCAGTGATTTGTACACGGGGCAGCCCCAGCATTTT.

The chain uses TRBV29-1 and TRBJ2-3; 9 bases are a match to TRBD1. The V and J ends lost 8 bases and 14 bases, in that order; junction bases with no gene match: 11. The CDR3 spans 11 residues. The germline CDR1 and CDR2 sequences are SQVTM and ANQGSEA. This chain's CDR3 is CSTRQGDRTYF. The CDR3 coding sequence is TGCAGCACGAGACAGGGGGACCGCACGTATTTT.

The chain combines TRBV18 with TRBJ2-2, with 8 bases that match TRBD2. J lost 6 bases, V lost 0 bases, and 9 bases had no gene match. The CDR3 consists of 17 residues. CDR1 and CDR2 (germline): KGHSH, LQKENI. CDR3 amino acids: CASSPPLSGSGSGELFF. The CDR3 nucleotides are TGTGCCAGCTCACCACCGCTGAGCGGGAGTGGGTCCGGGGAGCTGTTTTTT.

This chain joins TRBV7-2 and TRBJ2-1, with D maybe TRBD2 (5 bases). The CDR3 totals 14 residues. The ends were cut back, 4 bases at V and 4 bases at J, with 11 bases in the middle. CDR1 is SGHTA and CDR2 is FQGNSA in the germline V gene. CDR3 loop: CASSSSLGYNEQFF. For the CDR3, the DNA is TGTGCCAGCAGCTCTAGCCTAGGATACAATGAGCAGTTCTTC.

V gene TRBV11-2 combines with J gene TRBJ1-2; 7 bases fit TRBD1. The V segment lost 5 bases and the J segment 2 bases; nucleotides outside the gene matches: 5. The germline CDR1 and CDR2 sequences are SGHAT and FQNNGV. The CDR3 has 14 residues. The CDR3 is CASSQTGVNYGYTF. CDR3 DNA: TGTGCCAGCAGCCAAACAGGGGTGAACTATGGCTACACCTTC.

Concerning this clone: Other DNA sequences of this sample code for an identical CDR3. The chain couples TRBV3-1 (or the pseudogene TRBV3-2) to TRBJ2-1, with TRBD2 matching 7 bases. The CDR3 extends over 14 amino acids. Germline lookup yields CDR1 LGHDT and CDR2 YNNKEL (reference sequence). V dropped 7 bases and J dropped 7; count of bases not matched to a gene: 10. The CDR3 protein is CASIQRGAENEQFF. CDR3 nucleotide sequence: TGTGCCAGCATCCAGCGGGGAGCAGAAAATGAGCAGTTCTTC.

The sample holds one count of this clone. The genes are TRBV9 and TRBJ2-3, with a tentative D call TRBD1 (8 bases). The CDR3 is 16 residues long. V dropped 0 bases and J dropped 5 bases, with 16 bases sitting between them. Germline-derived CDR1 and CDR2 are SGDLS and YYNGEE. CDR3 DNA: TGTGCCAGCAGCGTAGGAACAGGGGGGGTCGGAGATACGCAGTATTTT. It translates to CASSVGTGGVGDTQYF.

This clone was seen a handful of times. This chain uses TRBV9 with TRBJ2-1; 8 bases line up with TRBD2. CDR1 SGDLS and CDR2 YYNGEE come from the germline V gene. The CDR3 sequence is 15 residues long. The J segment lost 3 bases and the V segment lost 1 base, leaving 3 bases of the junction unmatched. CDR3 bases: TGTGCCAGCAGCGTAAGAAGCGGGGGCTACAATGAGCAGTTCTTC. Its translation: CASSVRSGGYNEQFF.

The table lists this clone with a count of one. J is TRBJ2-7 and V is TRBV5-1, with D maybe TRBD2 (5 bases). Trimming shortened V by 1 base and J by 0 bases, and 17 bases separated the two germline ends. Per germline, CDR1 SGHRS and CDR2 YFSETQ. There are 17 residues in the CDR3. The CDR3 DNA reads TGCGCCAGCAGCTTGAAGCCAGGACTCGACCACTCCTACGAGCAGTACTTC. Translation: CASSLKPGLDHSYEQYF.

The chain combines TRBV7-2 with TRBJ1-3; D is uncertain. This CDR3 region has 14 residues. V was pared by 1 base and J by 13 bases, with 17 bases between. In germline, CDR1 is SGHTA, CDR2 FQGNSA. The CDR3 nucleotides are TGTGCCAGCAGCTTAGATGCAGATCCTGCCTCAATATATTTT. Translating gives CASSLDADPASIYF.

The genes are TRBV18 and TRBJ2-7, with D possibly being TRBD2 (6 bases). Germline CDR1 and CDR2: KGHSH and LQKENI. This CDR3 has 13 amino acids. Trimming cost V 4 bases and J 2 bases, with 9 bases left between them. CDR3 region: CASSRDFAYEQYF. The CDR3 region has the DNA TGTGCCAGCTCACGGGACTTCGCCTACGAGCAGTACTTC.

This clone was seen just once. The chain carries TRBV6-1 and TRBJ2-1; D remains unclear. The CDR3 runs 14 residues. The V gene lost 1 base and the J gene lost 7 bases, with 11 bases spanning the gap. Germline CDR1 MNHNS, CDR2 SASEGT. This CDR3 reads CASSEGRPRNEQFF. The CDR3 region has the DNA TGTGCCAGCAGTGAAGGGCGCCCACGGAATGAGCAGTTCTTC.